Detailed here is one T cell receptor (beta chain). This sample was included in a study of control samples from healthy donors and cancer patients. V shed 6 bases, J shed 2 bases, and the junction held 6 bases outside the gene matches. The germline gives CDR1 LGHDT, CDR2 YNNKEL (reference sequence). This CDR3 region has 15 residues. The protocol was immunoSEQ multiplex PCR, while the TCRdb copy is restricted to in-frame clones and leaves out a portion. The data contain roughly 170,000 clones, 94% of them singletons. V and J are TRBV3-1 (or the pseudogene TRBV3-2) and TRBJ2-1, with TRBD2 identical over 8 bases. This TCR derives from a woman aged 18-29 years in good health. Sequencing input: blood. Here the CDR3 DNA reads TGTGCCAGCAGTCTTGCGGGGGGAACCTACAATGAGCAGTTCTTC. Its translation is CASSLAGGTYNEQFF.